This TCR beta chain was captured by sequencing in a study of regulatory T cells in long-lasting Graves disease. General study results and limits: For persistent Graves' patients, TCR diversity was lower than for newly diagnosed ones.

This clonotype appeared many times. Its antigen is not identified. The TCR beta library used iRepertoire HTBI primers with Arm-PCR amplification of CDR3. Authors' analysis steps: Across samples, 60 or so TRBV and more than twelve TRBJ segments were found. One entry per CDR3 protein results from TCRdb running MiXCR on the multiplex PCR reads. Clone size and V and J calls follow TCRdb, not the original study. The sample lists approximately 460,000 distinct CDR3 sequences, roughly 15% seen once, with around 10% in the top ten. The CDR3 runs to 15 residues. V lost 3 bases to trimming and J lost 2 bases, with 17 bases between them. In germline, CDR1 is GTSNPN, CDR2 SVGIG (reference sequence). The time point: newly diagnosed GD, antithyroid drugs for less than 3 months. The TCR library was prepared using RNA isolated from PBMCs. This sample also appeared in a second study, on T cells in Graves' hyperthyroidism and ophthalmopathy.

Material: peripheral blood mononuclear cells (PBMCs), obtained at new diagnosis, from a patient treated with antithyroid drugs. This chain connects TRBV30 to TRBJ2-7; tentative D call: TRBD2 (6 bases). The TCR originated in a woman aged 25 to 39 with Graves disease. The CDR3 loop is CAWRHPGTYTYEQYF. CDR3 DNA: TGTGCCTGGAGGCACCCCGGGACTTATACCTACGAGCAGTACTTC.